This TCR beta chain stems from a study of CXCR3-negative and CXCR3-positive naive CD8 T cells. Turning to the study itself: Roughly 1.5 +/- 0.3 million TRB reads came from each library, giving roughly 130 million in total. Study outcomes and limitations: Cryopreserved PBMCs had partly decreased CXCR3 expression; fresh PBMCs were used in most assays. Researchers report that CXCR3-positive naive cells carry more hydrophobic TRB CDR3s than CXCR3-negative naive cells.

The CDR3 loop spans 17 amino acids. Germline V gene lookup returns CDR1 SGHTA and CDR2 FQGNSA. Via 5' RACE with UMI labels, TRB cDNA libraries were prepared. TCRdb reprocessed the 5' RACE reads and keeps a single row for each CDR3 protein, giving no DNA. This repertoire includes over 150,000 distinct CDR3 sequences. As for this clonotype: Its specificity is not known.

The chain joins TRBV7-2 to TRBJ2-7; the TRBD1 assignment by TCRdb is unverifiable without DNA. This receptor was taken from a human donor in good health. Some clones in this sample may be carry-over from other donors' samples. Input material: naive CXCR3+ CD8+ T cells from blood. The subset is: CD45RO-CCR7+CD27+CD95- naive CD8+ T cells expressing CXCR3 (TNR3+). This chain's CDR3 is CASSLAVLTETPFEQYF.